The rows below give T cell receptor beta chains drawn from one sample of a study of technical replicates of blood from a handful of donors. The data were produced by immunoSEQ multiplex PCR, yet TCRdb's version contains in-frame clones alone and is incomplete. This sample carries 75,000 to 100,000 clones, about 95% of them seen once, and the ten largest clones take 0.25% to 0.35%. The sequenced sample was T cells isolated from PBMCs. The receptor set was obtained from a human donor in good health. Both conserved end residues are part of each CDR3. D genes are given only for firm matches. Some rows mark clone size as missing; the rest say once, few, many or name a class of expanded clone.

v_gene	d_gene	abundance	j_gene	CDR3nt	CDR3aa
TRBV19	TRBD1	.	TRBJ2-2	TGTGCCAGTAGTACGGGACAGCGAACGGAGCTGTTTTTT	CASSTGQRTELFF
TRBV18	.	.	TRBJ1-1	TGTGCCAGCTCACCAATGACGGGCCTCCTGGCGGGCACTGAAGCTTTCTTT	CASSPMTGLLAGTEAFF
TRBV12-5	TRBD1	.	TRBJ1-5	TGTGCTAGTGGTTTGTTTACAGGGGCTCCCAATCAGCCCCAGCATTTT	CASGLFTGAPNQPQHF
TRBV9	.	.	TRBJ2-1	TGTGCCAGCAGCGTTAACCTCACCGCGGGACCTAGCTCCTACAATGAGCAGTTCTTC	CASSVNLTAGPSSYNEQFF
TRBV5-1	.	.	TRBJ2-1	TGCGCCAGCTCACTCTACGGACTACTCTCCTCTGGTGAGCAGTTCTTC	CASSLYGLLSSGEQFF
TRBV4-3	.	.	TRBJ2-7	TGCGCCAGCAGCAGTGCGCGAGGTTACGAGCAGTACTTC	CASSSARGYEQYF
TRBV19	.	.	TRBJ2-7	TGTGCCAGTAGTAATCTGGGGGCCCTCTCTTTC	CASSNLGALSF
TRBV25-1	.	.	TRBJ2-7	TGTGCCAGCATGGGCTGGGGGCCGTACGAGCAGTACTTC	CASMGWGPYEQYF
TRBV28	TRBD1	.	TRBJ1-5	TGTGCCAGCAGCCCGAACGTACAGGGGGGCAATCAGCCCCAGCATTTT	CASSPNVQGGNQPQHF
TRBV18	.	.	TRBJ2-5	TGTGCCAGCTCACCAGGACAGACGCAAGAGACCCAGTACTTC	CASSPGQTQETQYF
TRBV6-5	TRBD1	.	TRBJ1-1	TGTGCCAGCAGTCTACAGGGGGAGTACACTGAAGCTTTCTTT	CASSLQGEYTEAFF
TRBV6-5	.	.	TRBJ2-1	TGTGCCAGCAGTAGTGCAGGGTACAATGAGCAGTTCTTC	CASSSAGYNEQFF
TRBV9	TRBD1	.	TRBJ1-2	TGTGCCAGCAGCGAAATCCGGGACAGGGGCCGAGGGCCCTATGGCTACACCTTC	CASSEIRDRGRGPYGYTF
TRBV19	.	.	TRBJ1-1	TGTGCCAGTAGTATCCCTTGGGGGGGCAAGACTGAAGCTTTCTTT	CASSIPWGGKTEAFF
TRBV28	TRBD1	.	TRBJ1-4	TGTGCCAGCAGTTCTCCGGGACAGGCTAATGAAAAACTGTTTTTT	CASSSPGQANEKLFF
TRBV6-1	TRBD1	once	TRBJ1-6	TGTGCCAGCAGCGTCACCGGGACAGGGAGTTCACCCCTCCACTTT	CASSVTGTGSSPLHF
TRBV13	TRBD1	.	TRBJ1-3	TGTGCCAGCAGCCGAGGAGGACAGGGCTTTGGAAACACCATATATTTT	CASSRGGQGFGNTIYF
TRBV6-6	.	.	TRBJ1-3	TGTGCCAGCAGTTCTTACACCAGCTCTGGAAACACCATATATTTT	CASSSYTSSGNTIYF
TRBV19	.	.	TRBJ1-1	TGTGCCAGTAAAATAGGGGTCACTGAAGCTTTCTTT	CASKIGVTEAFF
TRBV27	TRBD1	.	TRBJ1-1	TGTGCCAGCAGGGGGACAGGGGGCAACACTGAAGCTTTCTTT	CASRGTGGNTEAFF
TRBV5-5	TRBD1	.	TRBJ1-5	TGTGCCAGCAGCTACGGACAGGGGTATCAGCCCCAGCATTTT	CASSYGQGYQPQHF
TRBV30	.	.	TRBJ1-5	TGTGCCTGGAGCTCCCCGCGCAGCAATCAGCCCCAGCATTTT	CAWSSPRSNQPQHF
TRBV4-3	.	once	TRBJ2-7	TGCGCCAGCAGCCAAGATAGAGGTAACGAGCAGTACTTC	CASSQDRGNEQYF
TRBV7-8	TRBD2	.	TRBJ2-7	TGTGCCAGCAGCTTAGGTTCAAGCGGGAGCCCTTCCTACGAGCAGTACTTC	CASSLGSSGSPSYEQYF
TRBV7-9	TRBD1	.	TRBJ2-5	TGTGCCAGCAGCGCCGGGACAGGGGGAGGAAGAGAGACCCAGTACTTC	CASSAGTGGGRETQYF
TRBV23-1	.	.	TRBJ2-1	TGCGCCAGCCCCCCACTCAGACTCGACTTCTCCTACAATGAGCAGTTCTTC	CASPPLRLDFSYNEQFF
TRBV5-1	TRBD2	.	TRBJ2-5	TGCGCCAGCAGCTTCACATCTAGCGGGAGGGGGGGTCGGGAGACCCAGTACTTC	CASSFTSSGRGGRETQYF
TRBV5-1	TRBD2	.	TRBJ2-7	TGCGCCAGCAGCATTGGCGTGGGACTAGGCTCCTACGAGCAGTACTTC	CASSIGVGLGSYEQYF
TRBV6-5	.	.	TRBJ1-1	TGTGCCAGCATAAGCCCGGAAGCTTTCTTT	CASISPEAFF
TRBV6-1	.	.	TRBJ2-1	TGTGCCAGCAGTGAAGTTCGGTACAGCGGGCATGAGCAGTTCTTC	CASSEVRYSGHEQFF
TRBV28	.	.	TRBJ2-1	TGTGCCAGTCATACTAGCTTCCACAATGAGCAGTTCTTC	CASHTSFHNEQFF
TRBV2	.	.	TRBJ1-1	TGTGCCAGCAGTGACAGGGTGAACACTGAAGCTTTCTTT	CASSDRVNTEAFF
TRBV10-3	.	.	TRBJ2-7	TGTGCCATCAGTGAGGGACACTCCTACGAGCAGTACTTC	CAISEGHSYEQYF
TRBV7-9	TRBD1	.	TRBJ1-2	TGTGCCAGCAGCGCGCGGACAGGGGTTAACTATGGCTACACCTTC	CASSARTGVNYGYTF
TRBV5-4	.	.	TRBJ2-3	TGTGCCAGCAGCTTGTCCATGGCCACAGATACGCAGTATTTT	CASSLSMATDTQYF
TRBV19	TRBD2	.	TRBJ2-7	TGTGCCAGTAGTATAGCAACTAGCGGAACCTACGAGCAGTACTTC	CASSIATSGTYEQYF